The sequence of this T cell receptor (beta chain) was determined in a study of blood T cell repertoires in COVID-19. The overall study: COVID-19 samples from acute and convalescent phases originated in the United States, Italy and Spain. PBMCs, B-cell-depleted T cells, or T cells were the source of the cDNA or gDNA that made up the material.

This clone has only one observation. The CDR3 has 15 amino acids. Trimming took off 1 base at V and 4 bases at J, with 11 bases between the two ends. The germline CDR1 and CDR2 sequences are SGHNT and YENEEA. How the authors handled the data: Reference gene primer amplification gave estimated nucleated cell counts. This table comes from immunoSEQ multiplex PCR, and its TCRdb copy is limited to in-frame clones, with some not included. Clonal size and the V and J genes are those of that table, whereas D and trimming came from the DNA. Of under 95,000 clones listed, around 90% are singletons. The specimen was peripheral blood. This sequence was found in a human donor in a cohort sampled during active COVID-19. The chain links TRBV11-3 to TRBJ1-5, with D unresolved. The DNA for the CDR3 is TGTGCCAGCAGCTTAGGCGTGGACTCAAATCAGCCCCAGCATTTT. It specifies CASSLGVDSNQPQHF.